The sequence of this T cell receptor beta chain was determined in a study of OX40 agonist ivuxolimab in advanced cancers. Regarding the research as a whole: The costimulatory receptor OX40 (CD134) was targeted by ivuxolimab, a fully human IgG2 agonistic monoclonal antibody. Three dose-escalation patients achieved partial responses, one with hepatocellular carcinoma and two with cutaneous melanoma. Intravenous ivuxolimab was administered to patients every 2 weeks at six dose levels: 0.01, 0.1, 0.3, 1.5, 3 and 10 mg/kg. Prior anti-PD-1, anti-PD-L1 or anti-CTLA-4 therapy was permitted, and checkpoint inhibitors had been received by around 40% of dose-escalation patients. Peripheral TCRbeta sequencing aimed to test whether ivuxolimab altered TCR sequence diversity and caused clonal T-cell expansion. Of the roughly 52 dose-escalation patients, hepatocellular carcinoma was present in approximately 20, melanoma in approximately 15, renal cell carcinoma in 9 and head and neck cancer in 9. The paper covers the monotherapy dose-escalation part of the phase I ivuxolimab trial, which included N ≈ 50 patients. In the dose-escalation cohort, 75% to 85% of patients were male, and the mean age was around 60 years with a range of roughly 20 to 85. Broad study findings and their caveats: The antigen specificity of the peripheral T cells that underwent clonal expansion was not determined. After ivuxolimab, CD8+ T cells had more expanded clones than CD4+ T cells on average. Partial responders in the 0.1-3.0 mg/kg groups had among the lowest normalized peripheral clonal expansion, especially among CD8+ T cells. Low levels of normalized T-cell clonal expansion were also shown by some nonresponding patients. At doses of 0.1 to 3.0 mg/kg, clonal expansion of both CD4+ and CD8+ T cells in blood was seen between baseline and week 6.

The trial excluded patients who had a history of autoimmune disease or were on systemic immunosuppression. Peripheral blood for TCR sequencing was collected from all dose cohorts at baseline, on cycle 4 day 1, and on cycle 7 day 1. Samples came from an open-label, multicenter, first-in-human phase I dose-escalation trial of ivuxolimab. Adults with locally advanced or metastatic melanoma, renal cell, hepatocellular, or head and neck squamous cell carcinoma were enrolled in the trial. CD4+ and CD8+ T cells were sorted separately from peripheral blood before TCR sequencing. Germline trimming amounts to 5 bases on V and 4 bases on J, with 8 as the count of junction bases outside the gene matches. Via the germline V gene, CDR1 is KGHSH and CDR2 LQKENI. There are 15 amino acids in the CDR3, from cysteine to phenylalanine inclusive. The entry retains the CDR3 DNA only, 45 bases that are in frame from base 1.

Concerning this clone itself: The antigen this receptor binds is unknown. Base qualities are missing; no much larger clone stands one base away.

Genomic DNA was isolated from the sorted cells so that the TCRbeta CDR3 region could be sequenced. The immunoSEQ Assay was used for sequencing of TCRbeta CDR3 regions. This is the immuneACCESS table as TCRdb keeps it, with only in-frame sequences that have V and J called. A part of the clones is gone; compared with another copy, unresolved V genes explain less than half, and the rest is unexplained. The sample profile shows over 45,000 clones; 86% of them were found once. Of the sample, about 1% falls within the top ten clones. The receptor was isolated from an adult with an advanced solid tumor such as melanoma, head and neck, liver or kidney cancer. The receptor chain draws on TRBV18 and TRBJ2-3, and 8 junctional nucleotides match TRBD1. The sample here was CD4+ or CD8+ T cells sorted from blood, taken in a trial of the OX40 agonist ivuxolimab. The base sequence is TGTGCCAGCTCAGTCAGGGGGCATGGTGCAGATACGCAGTATTTT. This sequence encodes CASSVRGHGADTQYF.